This T cell receptor (beta chain) comes out of a study of blood T cell repertoires in COVID-19. Whole-study context: Acute and convalescent COVID-19 specimens originated in the United States, Italy and Spain.

In the study's own analysis: Nucleated cell number was recorded as an estimate derived from reference gene primer amplification. Clones were sequenced by immunoSEQ multiplex PCR, and TCRdb holds only the in-frame ones, with some missing. V, J and clone size reflect that table, while D and trimming were determined from the DNA. Among some 140,000 clones, about 86% were seen once, and the ten largest hold approximately 2.4%. The study drew participants aged about 18 to 90 years from approximately 25 US areas. This clone was observed a few times. The CDR3 totals 14 residues. Trimming took 7 bases from V and 5 from J; bases not matched to a gene: 9. The germline CDR1 and CDR2 sequences are SQVTM and ANQGSEA.

V gene TRBV29-1 combines with J gene TRBJ1-4, with 8 bases matching TRBD1. The receptor's source is a man aged 35 to 55 with acute COVID-19. Sequences were obtained from PBMCs or T cells enriched from blood (not recorded which). The CDR3 DNA reads as TGCAGCGCTTCCGGACAGGGACCGAATGAAAAACTGTTTTTT. Protein sequence: CSASGQGPNEKLFF.